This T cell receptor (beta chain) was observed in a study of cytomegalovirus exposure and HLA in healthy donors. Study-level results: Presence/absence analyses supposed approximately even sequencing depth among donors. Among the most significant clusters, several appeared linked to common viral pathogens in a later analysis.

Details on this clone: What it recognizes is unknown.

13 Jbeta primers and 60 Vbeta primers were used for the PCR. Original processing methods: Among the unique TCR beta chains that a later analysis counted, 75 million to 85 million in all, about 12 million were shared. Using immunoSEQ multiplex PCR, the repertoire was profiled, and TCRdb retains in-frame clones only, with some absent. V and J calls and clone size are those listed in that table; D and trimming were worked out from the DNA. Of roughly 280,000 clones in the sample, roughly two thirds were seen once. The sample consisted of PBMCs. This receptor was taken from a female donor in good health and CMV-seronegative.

The CDR3 protein is CASSSNPGGLVTDTQYF. The CDR3 region has the DNA TGTGCCAGCAGCTCAAACCCCGGGGGACTAGTCACAGATACGCAGTATTTT. This chain joins TRBV7-2 and TRBJ2-3, with TRBD2 matching over 8 bases. CDR3 length equals 17 residues. V lost 4 bases to trimming and J lost 2 bases; unmatched junction nucleotides: 11. Germline CDR1 is SGHTA and CDR2 is FQGNSA.